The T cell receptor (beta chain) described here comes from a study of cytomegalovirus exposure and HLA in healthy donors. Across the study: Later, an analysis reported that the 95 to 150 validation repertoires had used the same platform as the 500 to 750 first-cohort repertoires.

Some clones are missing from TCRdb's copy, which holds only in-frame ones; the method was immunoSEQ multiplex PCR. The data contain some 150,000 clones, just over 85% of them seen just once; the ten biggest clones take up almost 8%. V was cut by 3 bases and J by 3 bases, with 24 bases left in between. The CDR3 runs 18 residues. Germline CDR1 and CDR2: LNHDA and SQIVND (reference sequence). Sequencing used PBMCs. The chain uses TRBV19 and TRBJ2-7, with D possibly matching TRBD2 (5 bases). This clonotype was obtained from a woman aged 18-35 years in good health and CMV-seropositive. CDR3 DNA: TGTGCCAGTAGTATCCAAGTCGGACGGGATCAGATATACTACGAGCAGTACTTC. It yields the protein CASSIQVGRDQIYYEQYF.